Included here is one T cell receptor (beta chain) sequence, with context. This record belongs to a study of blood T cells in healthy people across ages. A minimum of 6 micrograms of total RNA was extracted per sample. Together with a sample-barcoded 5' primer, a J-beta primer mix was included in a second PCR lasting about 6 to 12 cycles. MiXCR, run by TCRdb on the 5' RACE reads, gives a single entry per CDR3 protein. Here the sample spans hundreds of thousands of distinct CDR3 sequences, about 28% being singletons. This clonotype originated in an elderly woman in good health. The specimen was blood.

The CDR3 nucleotides read TGTGCCTGGAGTGCTTCGGGTGACGGCTACACCTTC. Protein: CAWSASGDGYTF. J is TRBJ1-2 and V is TRBV30; D remains ambiguous. V lost 1 base, J lost 8 bases, and 11 bases lay in between. The CDR3 is made up of 12 amino acids. The germline gives CDR1 GTSNPN, CDR2 SVGIG (reference sequence).